This T cell receptor (beta chain) was identified in a study of CD8+CD57+ T cells in acquired aplastic anemia. J gave up 6 bases and V 1 base, and 5 bases lay outside the gene matches. There are 14 residues in the CDR3. Germline assignment: CDR1 MGHRA and CDR2 YSYEKL. Patients chosen for sequencing had shown CD8+CD57+ cell expansion by flow cytometry. Genomic DNA was employed as the template in profiling TCR beta VDJ and CDR3. TCRdb re-analysed the reads in MiXCR, keeping a single row per CDR3 protein. This sample yields approximately 260,000 distinct CDR3 sequences, of which 82% are seen a single time; over 35% belongs to the top ten.

The TCR was taken from a human donor with aplastic anemia. Sequenced sample: sorted CD4+, CD8+, or CD8+CD57+ T cells (not recorded which) from PBMCs. This chain joins TRBV4-1 and TRBJ2-5; TRBD2 agrees at 7 bases. CDR3 amino acids: CASSQAVREKTQYF. CDR3 nucleotides: TGCGCCAGCAGCCAAGCTGTGCGGGAGAAGACCCAGTACTTC.